This T cell receptor (beta chain) was retrieved from a study of T cell responses to AZD1222 COVID-19 vaccine. Regarding the study as a whole: Only a handful of AZD1222 recipients, five to seven in all, had baseline seropositivity. Repertoires were sampled only after the peak T cell response.

Germline CDR1 reads LGHNA; CDR2 reads YNFKEQ. Trimming left V 4 bases short and J 1 base short, with 7 bases between. The CDR3 extends over 14 amino acids. As for this clone: Its antigen is not identified.

Measured with immunoSEQ multiplex PCR; TCRdb has only the in-frame clones, and not every one. Altogether under 170,000 clones are present, 94% being singletons, with the ten largest covering around 1.3%. The receptor's source is an adult in good health. V usage is TRBV4-2 and J usage is TRBJ2-2; D is possibly TRBD1 (6 bases). Source: peripheral blood, taken on day 0 of AZD1222 vaccination. In nucleotides, the CDR3 is TGTGCCAGCAGCCTGGGACAGAACACCGGGGAGCTGTTTTTT. This codes for CASSLGQNTGELFF.